This T cell receptor (beta chain) derives from a study of blood T cell repertoires in COVID-19. Two negative PCRs, clearance, or symptom resolution were required of recovered Cohort 3 donors. TCRdb keeps only in-frame clones here, not all; method: immunoSEQ multiplex PCR. This table has 250,000 to 350,000 clones, about 88% appearing once. V was trimmed by 3 bases and J by 6 bases, leaving 12 bases between them. The CDR3 runs 13 residues. Germline V gives CDR1 MDHEN, CDR2 SYDVKM. The sequence was obtained from a woman aged 50 to 65 who had recovered from COVID-19. What was sequenced was PBMCs or T cells enriched from blood (not recorded which). The V call is TRBV28, the J call TRBJ2-7; TRBD1 is a possible D gene (6 bases). CDR3 amino acids: CASSFSQGSEQYF. The CDR3 DNA reads TGTGCCAGCAGTTTCTCCCAGGGGTCCGAGCAGTACTTC.